The present T cell receptor (beta chain) was sequenced within a study of metastatic and nonmetastatic thyroid tumors. Thyroid surgery had not been preceded by any treatment in any patient. Authors' methods: The study built a papillary thyroid cancer distant-metastasis classifier from CDR3 differences across clinicopathological groups. MiXCR was used by TCRdb to re-call the PCR reads. These V and J calls originate from TCRdb's pipeline instead of the authors' own analysis. The sample shows some 40,000 clones, approximately 19% of them seen only once. V shed 5 bases and J shed 2 bases, with 10 bases lying between them. Germline V CDR1 and CDR2: SGHTA, FQGNSA. The CDR3 spans 13 residues.

Material for sequencing was blood. This sequence joins TRBV7-2 and TRBJ2-7; D is ambiguous. The source of this sequence is a female donor with papillary thyroid cancer or a benign thyroid nodule (not recorded which). Some clones in this sample may be carry-over from other donors' samples. The chain's CDR3 is CASSTGTTYEQYF. CDR3 bases: TGTGCCAGCAGCACTGGTACAACCTACGAGCAGTACTTC.